Reported below is one T cell receptor beta chain. Its antigen is as yet unknown. The source of the sample is a study of response to subunit inactivated influenza vaccine. Findings and caveats of the study: Every seasonal influenza vaccination brings in few new T cells, the authors suggested.

Germline V gives CDR1 SGHRS, CDR2 YFSETQ. The length of the CDR3 is 12 residues. Trimming shortened V by 4 bases and J by 7 bases, and 9 bases separated the two germline ends. MiXCR, applied by TCRdb to the RT-PCR reads, yields one record per CDR3 protein. Found here are hundreds of thousands of distinct CDR3 sequences, around 13% of them singletons; the top ten hold approximately 7%. This chain links TRBV5-1 with TRBJ2-4; TRBD2 is a possible D gene (5 bases). The sample in question was PBMCs from blood, obtained 14 days before vaccination. This clonotype was obtained from a man aged 45-65 years who received an inactivated influenza vaccine. CDR3 bases: TGCGCCAGCAGCCCGGACTTGAACATTCAGTACTTC. Its translation is CASSPDLNIQYF.